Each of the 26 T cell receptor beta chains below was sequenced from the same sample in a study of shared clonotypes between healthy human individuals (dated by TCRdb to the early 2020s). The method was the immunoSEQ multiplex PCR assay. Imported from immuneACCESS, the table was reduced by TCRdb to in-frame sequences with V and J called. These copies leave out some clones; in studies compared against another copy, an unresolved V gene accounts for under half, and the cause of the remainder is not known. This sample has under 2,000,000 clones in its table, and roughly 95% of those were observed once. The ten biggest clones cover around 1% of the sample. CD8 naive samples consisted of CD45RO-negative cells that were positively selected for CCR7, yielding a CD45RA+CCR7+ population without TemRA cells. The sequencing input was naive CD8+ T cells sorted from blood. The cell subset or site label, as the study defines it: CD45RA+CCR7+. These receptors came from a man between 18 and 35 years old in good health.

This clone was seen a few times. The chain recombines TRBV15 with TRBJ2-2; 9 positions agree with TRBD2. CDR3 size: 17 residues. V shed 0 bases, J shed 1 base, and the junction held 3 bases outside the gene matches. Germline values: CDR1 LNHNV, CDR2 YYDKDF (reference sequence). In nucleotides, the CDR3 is TGTGCCACCAGCAGAGACCGACTAGCGGAGAACACCGGGGAGCTGTTTTTT. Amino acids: CATSRDRLAENTGELFF.

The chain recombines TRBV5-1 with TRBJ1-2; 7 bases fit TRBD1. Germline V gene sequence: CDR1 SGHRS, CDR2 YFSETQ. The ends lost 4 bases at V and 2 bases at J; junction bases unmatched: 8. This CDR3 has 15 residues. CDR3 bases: TGCGCCAGCAGCCTGGGGACAGACGAAAACTATGGCTACACCTTC. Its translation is CASSLGTDENYGYTF.

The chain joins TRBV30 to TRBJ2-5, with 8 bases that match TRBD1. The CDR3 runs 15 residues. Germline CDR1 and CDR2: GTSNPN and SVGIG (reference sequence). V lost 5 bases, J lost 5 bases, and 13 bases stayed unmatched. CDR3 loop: CAWDGQGGGMETQYF. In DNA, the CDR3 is TGTGCCTGGGACGGACAGGGTGGGGGTATGGAGACCCAGTACTTC.

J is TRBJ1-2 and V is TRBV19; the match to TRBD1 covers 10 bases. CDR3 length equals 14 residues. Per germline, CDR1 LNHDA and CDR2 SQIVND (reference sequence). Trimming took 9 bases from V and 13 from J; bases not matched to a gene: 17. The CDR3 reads CASMPPDRGAATTF. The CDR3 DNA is TGTGCCAGCATGCCCCCGGACAGGGGGGCCGCGACCACCTTC.

As DNA, the CDR3 is TGTGCCACCAGCAGCCTAGGGAGCGGCGGTGAAAAACTGTTTTTT. The encoded protein is CATSSLGSGGEKLFF. V and J are TRBV15 and TRBJ1-4; D unclear. V was trimmed by 3 bases and J by 7 bases, leaving 15 bases between them. The CDR3 consists of 15 residues. The germline V gene has CDR1 LNHNV and CDR2 YYDKDF (reference sequence).

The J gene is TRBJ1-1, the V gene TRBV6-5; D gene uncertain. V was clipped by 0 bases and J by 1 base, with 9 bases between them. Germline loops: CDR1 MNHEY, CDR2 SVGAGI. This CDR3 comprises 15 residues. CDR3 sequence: CASSYSLGSNTEAFF. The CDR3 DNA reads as TGTGCCAGCAGTTACTCGCTGGGCTCGAACACTGAAGCTTTCTTT.

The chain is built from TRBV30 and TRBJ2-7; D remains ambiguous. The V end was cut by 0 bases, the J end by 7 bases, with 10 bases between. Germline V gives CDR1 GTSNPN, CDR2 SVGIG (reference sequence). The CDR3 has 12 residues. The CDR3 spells CAWSVSWAEQYF. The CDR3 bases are TGTGCCTGGAGTGTATCGTGGGCGGAGCAGTACTTC.

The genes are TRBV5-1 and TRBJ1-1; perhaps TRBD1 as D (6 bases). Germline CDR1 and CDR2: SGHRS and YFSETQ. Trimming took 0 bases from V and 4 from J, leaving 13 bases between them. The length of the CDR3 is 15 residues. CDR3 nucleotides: TGCGCCAGCAGCTTGGCGGAGGGGGTGGCCACTGAAGCTTTCTTT. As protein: CASSLAEGVATEAFF. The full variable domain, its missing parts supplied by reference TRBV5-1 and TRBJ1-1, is KAGVTQTPRYLIKTRGQQVTLSCSPISGHRSVSWYQQTPGQGLQFLFEYFSETQRNKGNFPGRFSGRQFSNSRSEMNVSTLELGDSALYLCASSLAEGVATEAFFGQGTRLTVV.

The CDR3 loop is CASSVGGLAGNTGELFF. DNA for the CDR3: TGTGCCAGCAGCGTAGGAGGACTAGCGGGAAACACCGGGGAGCTGTTTTTT. The chain links TRBV9 to TRBJ2-2, with 12 bases aligning to TRBD2. V lost 0 bases, J lost 2 bases, and 2 bases stayed unmatched. Germline V gene sequence: CDR1 SGDLS, CDR2 YYNGEE. This CDR3 spans 17 amino acids.

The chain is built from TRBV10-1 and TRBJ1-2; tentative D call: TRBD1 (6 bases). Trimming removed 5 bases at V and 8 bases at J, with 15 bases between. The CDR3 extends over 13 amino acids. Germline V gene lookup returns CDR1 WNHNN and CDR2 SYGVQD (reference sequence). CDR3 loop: CASSSTGYDGYTF. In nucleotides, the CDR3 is TGCGCCAGCAGTTCAACAGGGTACGACGGCTACACCTTC.

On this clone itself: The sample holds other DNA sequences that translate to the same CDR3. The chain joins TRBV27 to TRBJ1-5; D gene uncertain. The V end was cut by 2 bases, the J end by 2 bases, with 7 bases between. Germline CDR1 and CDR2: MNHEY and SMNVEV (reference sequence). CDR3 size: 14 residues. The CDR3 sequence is CASSLLGGNQPQHF. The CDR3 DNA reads TGTGCCAGCAGTTTACTCGGAGGCAATCAGCCCCAGCATTTT.

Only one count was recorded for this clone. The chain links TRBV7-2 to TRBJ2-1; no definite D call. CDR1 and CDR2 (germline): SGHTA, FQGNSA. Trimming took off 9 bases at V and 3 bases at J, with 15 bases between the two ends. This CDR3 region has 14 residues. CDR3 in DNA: TGTGCCAGTAAACGGCCTCCCAGCTACAATGAGCAGTTCTTC. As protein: CASKRPPSYNEQFF.

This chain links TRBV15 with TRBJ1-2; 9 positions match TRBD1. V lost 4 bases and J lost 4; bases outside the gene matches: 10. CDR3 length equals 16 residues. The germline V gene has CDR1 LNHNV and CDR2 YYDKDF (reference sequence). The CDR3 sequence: CATSTGPGQGVYGYTF. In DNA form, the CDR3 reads TGTGCCACCAGCACGGGACCGGGACAGGGCGTCTATGGCTACACCTTC.

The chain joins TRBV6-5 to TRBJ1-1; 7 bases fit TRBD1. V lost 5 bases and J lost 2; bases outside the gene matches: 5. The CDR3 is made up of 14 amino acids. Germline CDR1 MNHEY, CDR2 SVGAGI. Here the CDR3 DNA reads TGTGCCAGCAGTATAACAGGGGCTAACACTGAAGCTTTCTTT. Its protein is CASSITGANTEAFF.

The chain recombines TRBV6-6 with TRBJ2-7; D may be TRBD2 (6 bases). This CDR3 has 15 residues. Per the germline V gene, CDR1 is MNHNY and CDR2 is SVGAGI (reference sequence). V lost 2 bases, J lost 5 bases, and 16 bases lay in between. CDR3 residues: CASSYTGLSNNEQYF. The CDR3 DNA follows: TGTGCCAGCAGTTACACGGGACTGTCTAACAACGAGCAGTACTTC.

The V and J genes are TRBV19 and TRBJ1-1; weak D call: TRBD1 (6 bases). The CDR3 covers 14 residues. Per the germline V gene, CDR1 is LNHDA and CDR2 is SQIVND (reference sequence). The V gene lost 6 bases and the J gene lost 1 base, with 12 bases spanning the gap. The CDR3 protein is CASSNLDRNTEAFF. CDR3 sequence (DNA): TGTGCCAGTAGCAACCTGGACAGGAACACTGAAGCTTTCTTT.

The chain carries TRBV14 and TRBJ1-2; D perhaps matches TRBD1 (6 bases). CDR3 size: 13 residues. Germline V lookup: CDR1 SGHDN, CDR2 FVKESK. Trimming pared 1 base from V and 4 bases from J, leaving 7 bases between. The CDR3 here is CASSQARGYGYTF. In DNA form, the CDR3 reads TGTGCCAGCAGCCAAGCCAGGGGCTATGGCTACACCTTC. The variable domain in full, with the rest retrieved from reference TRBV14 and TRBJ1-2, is EAGVTQFPSHSVIEKGQTVTLRCDPISGHDNLYWYRRVMGKEIKFLLHFVKESKQDESGMPNNRFLAERTGGTYSTLKVQPAELEDSGVYFCASSQARGYGYTFGSGTRLTVV.

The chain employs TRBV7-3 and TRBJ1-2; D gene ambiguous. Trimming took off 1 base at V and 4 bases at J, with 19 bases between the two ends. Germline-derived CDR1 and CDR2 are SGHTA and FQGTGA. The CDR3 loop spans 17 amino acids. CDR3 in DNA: TGTGCCAGCAGCTTAATGCCGGAGGCTCGGCAAATCTATGGCTACACCTTC. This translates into CASSLMPEARQIYGYTF.

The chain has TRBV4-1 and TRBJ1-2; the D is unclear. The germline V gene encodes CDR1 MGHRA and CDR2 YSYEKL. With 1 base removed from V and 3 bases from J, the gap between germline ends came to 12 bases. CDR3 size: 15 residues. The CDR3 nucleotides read TGCGCCAGCAGCCAAGTGAGGGTTGGAGACTATGGCTACACCTTC. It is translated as CASSQVRVGDYGYTF.

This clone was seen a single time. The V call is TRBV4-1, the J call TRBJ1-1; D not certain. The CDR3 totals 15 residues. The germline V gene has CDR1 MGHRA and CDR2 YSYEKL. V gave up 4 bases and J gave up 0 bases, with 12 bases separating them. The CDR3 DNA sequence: TGCGCCAGCAGCCCCCGGTCGGGCATGAACACTGAAGCTTTCTTT. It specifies CASSPRSGMNTEAFF.

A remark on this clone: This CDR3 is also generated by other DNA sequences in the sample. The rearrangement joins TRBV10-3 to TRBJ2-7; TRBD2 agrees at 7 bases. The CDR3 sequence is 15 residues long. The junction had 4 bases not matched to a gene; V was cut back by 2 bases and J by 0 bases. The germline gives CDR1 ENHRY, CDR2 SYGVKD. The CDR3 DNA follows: TGTGCCATCAGTGAGACCAGCGGGGCCTCCTACGAGCAGTACTTC. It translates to CAISETSGASYEQYF.

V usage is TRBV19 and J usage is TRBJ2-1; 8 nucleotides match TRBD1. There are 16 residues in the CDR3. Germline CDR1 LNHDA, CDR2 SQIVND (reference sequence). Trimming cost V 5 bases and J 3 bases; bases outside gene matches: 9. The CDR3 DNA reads TGTGCCAGTAGTGCCGGGACAGGTGTGTTCTACAATGAGCAGTTCTTC. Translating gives CASSAGTGVFYNEQFF.

The CDR3 bases are TGTGCCAGCAGCTTTGGTTCCGAGATTTTCTCCTACGAGCAGTACTTC. This translates into CASSFGSEIFSYEQYF. The rearrangement joins TRBV5-5 to TRBJ2-7; D gene unclear. The CDR3 has 16 amino acids. The germline V gene has CDR1 SGHKS and CDR2 YYEKEE (reference sequence). Trimming pared 2 bases from V and 0 bases from J, leaving 15 bases between.

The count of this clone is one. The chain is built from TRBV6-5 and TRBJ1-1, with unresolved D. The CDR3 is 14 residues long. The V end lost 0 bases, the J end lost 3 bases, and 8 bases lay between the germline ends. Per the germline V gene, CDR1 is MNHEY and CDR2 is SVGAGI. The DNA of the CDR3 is TGTGCCAGCAGTTACTCCCTAACGGACACTGAAGCTTTCTTT. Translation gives CASSYSLTDTEAFF.

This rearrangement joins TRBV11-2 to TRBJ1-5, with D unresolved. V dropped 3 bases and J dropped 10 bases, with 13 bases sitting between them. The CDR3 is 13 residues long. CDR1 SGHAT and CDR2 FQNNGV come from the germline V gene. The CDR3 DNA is TGTGCCAGCAGCTTTACACAGATAGGACCCCAGCATTTT. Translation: CASSFTQIGPQHF.

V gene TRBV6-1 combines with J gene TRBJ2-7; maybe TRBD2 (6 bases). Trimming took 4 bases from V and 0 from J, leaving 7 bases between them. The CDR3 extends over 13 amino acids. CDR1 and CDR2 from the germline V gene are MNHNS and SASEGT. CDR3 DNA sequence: TGTGCCAGCAGTGCGGACTACTCCTACGAGCAGTACTTC. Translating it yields CASSADYSYEQYF.